These T cell receptor beta chains were read from a single sample in a study of cytomegalovirus exposure and HLA in healthy donors. Generated by immunoSEQ multiplex PCR, the TCRdb table keeps only in-frame clones and is missing some. The sample consists of 95,000 to 100,000 clones, roughly 79% of them appearing once. The sample was PBMCs. The origin of the receptors is a woman in her thirties or forties in good health and CMV-seronegative. The CDR3 runs from the conserved cysteine through the conserved F or W. The order of the fields is J gene, V gene, CDR3 protein.

TRBJ2-1 | TRBV11-2 | CASSLWAGGPDEQFF
TRBJ2-2 | TRBV7-3 | CASSLRQGGTGELFF
TRBJ1-5 | TRBV5-5 | CASSLQAWAGQPQHF
TRBJ2-7 | TRBV7-2 | CASRPGTSSRRQFF
TRBJ2-6 | TRBV5-1 | CASSLPVSSGANVLTF
TRBJ2-1 | TRBV9 | CASSSSHRALASYNEQFF
TRBJ2-5 | TRBV5-1 | CASSLASRLARAQETQYF
TRBJ1-2 | TRBV29-1 | CSVVDSTGDYGYTF
TRBJ1-1 | TRBV6-5 | CASSPDREEAFF
TRBJ1-5 | TRBV6-1 | CASSVPPGLTQPQHF
TRBJ1-6 | TRBV27 | CASSKTGYNSPLHF
TRBJ2-1 | TRBV11-2 | CASSIRGSTAYYNEQFF
TRBJ2-1 | TRBV7-9 | CASSWTSGSMDEQFF
TRBJ2-5 | TRBV6-1 | CASSEIRETQYF
TRBJ1-1 | TRBV9 | CASSPGTVQNTEAFF
TRBJ1-1 | TRBV18 | CASSPRDRVLGAHGAFF
TRBJ2-2 | TRBV19 | CASTHLRDKNTGELFF
TRBJ2-7 | TRBV25-1 | CASSATGTVPYEQYF
TRBJ2-3 | TRBV19 | CASSTGTGATDTQYF
TRBJ1-4 | TRBV6-5 | CASSYGSGGEKLFF
TRBJ2-1 | TRBV9 | CASSGDLAGGFGDEQFF
TRBJ1-6 | TRBV5-4 | CASSLPGQGKTGNSPLHF
TRBJ2-3 | TRBV7-9 | CSSSYSGTRDTQYF
TRBJ1-1 | TRBV2 | CASMGRAAFF
TRBJ2-3 | TRBV11-2 | CASSLDLTDTQYF
TRBJ2-3 | TRBV4-3 | CASSQALARDTQYF
TRBJ2-7 | TRBV9 | CASSVGFGTAHEQYF
TRBJ2-3 | TRBV5-1 | CASSLTEFFGTSTDTQYF
TRBJ2-3 | TRBV19 | CASSIAASEVDTQYF
TRBJ2-5 | TRBV5-1 | CASSLGSGETQYF
TRBJ2-5 | TRBV9 | CASSVGATPQETQYF
TRBJ2-7 | TRBV7-8 | CASSLAGQDSYEQYF
TRBJ2-2 | TRBV6-6 | CATETEVEGTGELFF
TRBJ2-3 | TRBV15 | CATSRPPAGTDTQYF
TRBJ1-1 | TRBV7-9 | CASSSLQGTNTEAFF
TRBJ2-3 | TRBV7-8 | CASSLTSGSTDTQYF
TRBJ2-7 | TRBV7-9 | CASSRWGAGTDLGEQYF
TRBJ2-3 | TRBV25-1 | CASSGLAPSTDTQYF
TRBJ2-2 | TRBV28 | CASSLILAGAGELFF
TRBJ2-7 | TRBV28 | CASSSRTSKAYEQYF
TRBJ2-5 | TRBV11-3 | CASSRTEETQYF
TRBJ2-7 | TRBV15 | CATSTLAGLYEQYF
TRBJ2-5 | TRBV6-6 | CASRQLQETQYF
TRBJ2-7 | TRBV19 | CASSITAGDYEQYF
TRBJ1-2 | TRBV2 | CASSRGVEPGYTF
TRBJ2-7 | TRBV9 | CASSVGPGEYEQYF
TRBJ2-2 | TRBV27 | CASSLRVTRVNTGELFF
TRBJ2-1 | TRBV7-9 | CASSLVGGEDNEQFF
TRBJ2-1 | TRBV2 | CASRQGTYNEQFF
TRBJ2-1 | TRBV7-3 | CASSLGNSGSLNEQFF